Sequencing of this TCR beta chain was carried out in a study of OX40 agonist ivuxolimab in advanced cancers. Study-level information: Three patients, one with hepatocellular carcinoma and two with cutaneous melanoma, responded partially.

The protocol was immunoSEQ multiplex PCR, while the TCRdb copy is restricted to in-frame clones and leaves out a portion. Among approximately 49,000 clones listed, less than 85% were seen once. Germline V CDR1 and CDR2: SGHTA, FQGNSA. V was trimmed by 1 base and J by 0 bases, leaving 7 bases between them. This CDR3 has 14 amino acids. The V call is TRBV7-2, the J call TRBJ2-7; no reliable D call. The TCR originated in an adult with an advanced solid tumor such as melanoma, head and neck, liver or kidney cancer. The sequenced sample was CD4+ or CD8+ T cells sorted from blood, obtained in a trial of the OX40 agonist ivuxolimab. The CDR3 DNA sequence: TGTGCCAGCAGCTTAGGGCTGGGCTCCTACGAGCAGTACTTC. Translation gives CASSLGLGSYEQYF. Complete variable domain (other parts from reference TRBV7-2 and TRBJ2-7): GAGVSQSPSNKVTEKGKDVELRCDPISGHTALYWYRQSLGQGLEFLIYFQGNSAPDKSGLPSDRFSAERTGGSVSTLTIQRTQQEDSAVYLCASSLGLGSYEQYFGPGTRLTVT.